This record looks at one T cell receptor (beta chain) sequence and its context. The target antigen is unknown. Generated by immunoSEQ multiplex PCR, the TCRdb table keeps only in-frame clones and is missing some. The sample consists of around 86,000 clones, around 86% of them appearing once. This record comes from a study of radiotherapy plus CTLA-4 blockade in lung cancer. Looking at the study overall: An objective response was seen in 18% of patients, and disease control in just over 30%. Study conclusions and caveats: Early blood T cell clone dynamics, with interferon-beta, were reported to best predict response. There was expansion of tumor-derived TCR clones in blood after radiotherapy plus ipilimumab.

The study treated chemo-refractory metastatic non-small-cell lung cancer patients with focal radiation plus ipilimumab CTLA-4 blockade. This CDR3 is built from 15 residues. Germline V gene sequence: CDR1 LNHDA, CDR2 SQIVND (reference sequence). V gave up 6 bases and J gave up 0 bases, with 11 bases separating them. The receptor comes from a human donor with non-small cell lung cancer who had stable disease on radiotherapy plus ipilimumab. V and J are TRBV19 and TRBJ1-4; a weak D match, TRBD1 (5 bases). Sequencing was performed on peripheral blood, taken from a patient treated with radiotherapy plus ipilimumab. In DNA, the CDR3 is TGTGCCAGTAGACAGGACCGTGCAACTAATGAAAAACTGTTTTTT. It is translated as CASRQDRATNEKLFF.